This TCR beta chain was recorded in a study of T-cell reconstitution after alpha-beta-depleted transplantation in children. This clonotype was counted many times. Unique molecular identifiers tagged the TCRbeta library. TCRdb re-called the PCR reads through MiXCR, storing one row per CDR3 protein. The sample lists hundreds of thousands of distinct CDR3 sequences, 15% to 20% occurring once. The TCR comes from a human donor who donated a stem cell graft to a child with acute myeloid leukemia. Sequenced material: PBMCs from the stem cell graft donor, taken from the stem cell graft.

DNA for the CDR3: TGTGCCAGCGCGGGCAGGGACGCGGGTGAAGCTTTCTTT. This encodes CASAGRDAGEAFF. The chain links TRBV6-6 to TRBJ1-1, with D maybe TRBD1 (5 bases). CDR1 is MNHNY, CDR2 SVGAGI, per germline (reference sequence). Trimming shortened V by 8 bases and J by 7 bases, and 17 bases separated the two germline ends. The CDR3 runs 13 residues.